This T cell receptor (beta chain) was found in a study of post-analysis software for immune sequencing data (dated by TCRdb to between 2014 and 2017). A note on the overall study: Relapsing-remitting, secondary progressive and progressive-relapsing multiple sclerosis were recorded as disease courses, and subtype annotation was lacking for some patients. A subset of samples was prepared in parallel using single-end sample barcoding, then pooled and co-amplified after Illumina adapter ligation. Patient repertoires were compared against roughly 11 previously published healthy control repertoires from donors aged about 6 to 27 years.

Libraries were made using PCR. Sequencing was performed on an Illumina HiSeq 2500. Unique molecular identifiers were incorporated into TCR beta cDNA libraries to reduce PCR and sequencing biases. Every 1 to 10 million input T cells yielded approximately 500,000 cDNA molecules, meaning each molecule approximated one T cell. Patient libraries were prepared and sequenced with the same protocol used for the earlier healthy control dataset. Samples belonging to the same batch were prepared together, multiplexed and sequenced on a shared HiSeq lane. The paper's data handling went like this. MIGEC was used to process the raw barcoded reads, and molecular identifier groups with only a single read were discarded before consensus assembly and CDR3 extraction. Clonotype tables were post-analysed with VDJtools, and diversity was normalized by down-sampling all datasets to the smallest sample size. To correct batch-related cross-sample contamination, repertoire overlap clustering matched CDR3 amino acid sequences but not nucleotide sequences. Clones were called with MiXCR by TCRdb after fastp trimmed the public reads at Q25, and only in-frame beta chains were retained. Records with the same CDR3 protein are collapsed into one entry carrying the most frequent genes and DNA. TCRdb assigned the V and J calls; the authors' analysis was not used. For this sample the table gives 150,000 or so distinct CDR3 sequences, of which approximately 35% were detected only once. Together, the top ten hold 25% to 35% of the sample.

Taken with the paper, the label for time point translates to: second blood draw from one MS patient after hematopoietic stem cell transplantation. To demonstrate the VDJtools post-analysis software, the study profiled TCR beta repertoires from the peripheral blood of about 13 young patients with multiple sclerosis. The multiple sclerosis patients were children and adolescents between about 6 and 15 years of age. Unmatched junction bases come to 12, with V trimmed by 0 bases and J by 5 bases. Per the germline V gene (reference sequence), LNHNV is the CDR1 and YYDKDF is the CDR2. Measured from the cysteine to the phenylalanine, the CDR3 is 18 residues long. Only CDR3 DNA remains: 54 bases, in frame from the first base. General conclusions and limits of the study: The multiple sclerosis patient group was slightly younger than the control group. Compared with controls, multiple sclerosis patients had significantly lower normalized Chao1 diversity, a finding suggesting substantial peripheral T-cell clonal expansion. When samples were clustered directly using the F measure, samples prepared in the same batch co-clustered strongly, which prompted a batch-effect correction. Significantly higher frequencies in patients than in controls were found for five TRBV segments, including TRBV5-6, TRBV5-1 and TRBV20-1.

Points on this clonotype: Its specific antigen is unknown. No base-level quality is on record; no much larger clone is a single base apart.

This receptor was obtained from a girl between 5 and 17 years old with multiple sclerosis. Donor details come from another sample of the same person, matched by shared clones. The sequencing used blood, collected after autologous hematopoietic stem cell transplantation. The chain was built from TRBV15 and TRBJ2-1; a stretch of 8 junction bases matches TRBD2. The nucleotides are TGTGCCACCAGCAGAGATCTTAGCGGGACAAGTACACACAATGAGCAGTTCTTC. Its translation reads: CATSRDLSGTSTHNEQFF.